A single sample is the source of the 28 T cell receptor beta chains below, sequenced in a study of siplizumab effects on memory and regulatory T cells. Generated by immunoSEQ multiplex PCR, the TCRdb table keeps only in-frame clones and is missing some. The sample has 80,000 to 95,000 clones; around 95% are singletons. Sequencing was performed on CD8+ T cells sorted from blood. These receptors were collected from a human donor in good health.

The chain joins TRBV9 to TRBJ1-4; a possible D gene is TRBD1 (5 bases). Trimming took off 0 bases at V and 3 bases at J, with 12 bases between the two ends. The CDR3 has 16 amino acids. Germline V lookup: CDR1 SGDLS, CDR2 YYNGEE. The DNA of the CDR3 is TGTGCCAGCAGCGTAGGGGGACGACGACCTAATGAAAAACTGTTTTTT. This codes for CASSVGGRRPNEKLFF. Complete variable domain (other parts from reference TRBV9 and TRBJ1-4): DSGVTQTPKHLITATGQRVTLRCSPRSGDLSVYWYQQSLDQGLQFLIQYYNGEERAKGNILERFSAQQFPDLHSELNLSSLELGDSALYFCASSVGGRRPNEKLFFGSGTQLSVL.

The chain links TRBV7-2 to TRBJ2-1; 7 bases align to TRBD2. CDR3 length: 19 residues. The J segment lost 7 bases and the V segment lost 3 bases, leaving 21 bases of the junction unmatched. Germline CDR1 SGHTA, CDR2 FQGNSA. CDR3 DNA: TGTGCCAGCAGCTTTTTTCTACAGCTAGCGGCCGGGGTGGGGAATGAGCAGTTCTTC. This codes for CASSFFLQLAAGVGNEQFF.

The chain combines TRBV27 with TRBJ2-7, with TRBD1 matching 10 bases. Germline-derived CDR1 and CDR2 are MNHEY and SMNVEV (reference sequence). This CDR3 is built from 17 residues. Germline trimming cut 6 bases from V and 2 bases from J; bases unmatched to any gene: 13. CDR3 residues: CASRRPRDRGLTYEQYF. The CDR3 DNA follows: TGTGCCAGCAGACGCCCCAGGGACAGGGGCCTTACCTACGAGCAGTACTTC.

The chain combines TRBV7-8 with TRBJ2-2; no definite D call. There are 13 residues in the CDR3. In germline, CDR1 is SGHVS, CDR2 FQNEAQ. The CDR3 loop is CVTLQTNTGELFF. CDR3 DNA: TGTGTAACGTTGCAGACGAACACCGGGGAGCTGTTTTTT.

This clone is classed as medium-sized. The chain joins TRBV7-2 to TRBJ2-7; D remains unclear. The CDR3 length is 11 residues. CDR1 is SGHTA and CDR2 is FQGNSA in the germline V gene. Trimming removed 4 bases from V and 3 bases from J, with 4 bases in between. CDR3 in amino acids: CASSSNYEQYF. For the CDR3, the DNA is TGTGCCAGCAGCTCCAACTACGAGCAGTACTTC.

In DNA, the CDR3 is TGTGCCAGCAGCTTAGCAGGGGGCTCCTACGAGCAGTACTTC. It yields the protein CASSLAGGSYEQYF. This rearrangement joins TRBV7-6 to TRBJ2-7; weak D call: TRBD1 (6 bases). Germline-derived CDR1 and CDR2 are SGHVS and FNYEAQ. The CDR3 consists of 14 residues. Trimming cost V 0 bases and J 0 bases, with 6 bases left between them.

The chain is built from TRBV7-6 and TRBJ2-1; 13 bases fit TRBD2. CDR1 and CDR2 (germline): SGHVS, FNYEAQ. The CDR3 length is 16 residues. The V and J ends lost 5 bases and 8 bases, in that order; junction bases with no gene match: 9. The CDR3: CASSTRLAGGVDEQFF. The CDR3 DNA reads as TGTGCCAGCAGCACAAGACTAGCGGGAGGTGTCGATGAGCAGTTCTTC.

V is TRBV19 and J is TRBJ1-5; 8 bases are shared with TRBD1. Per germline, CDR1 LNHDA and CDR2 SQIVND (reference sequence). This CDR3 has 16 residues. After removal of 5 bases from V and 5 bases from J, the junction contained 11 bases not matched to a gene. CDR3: CASSPGQGGSYQPQHF. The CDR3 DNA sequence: TGTGCCAGTAGTCCAGGACAGGGTGGATCGTATCAGCCCCAGCATTTT.

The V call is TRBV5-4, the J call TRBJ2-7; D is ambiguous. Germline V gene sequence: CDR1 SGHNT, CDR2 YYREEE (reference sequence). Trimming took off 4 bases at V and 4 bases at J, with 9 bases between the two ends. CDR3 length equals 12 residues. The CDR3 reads CASSQDGYEQYF. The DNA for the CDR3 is TGTGCCAGCAGCCAAGACGGGTACGAGCAGTACTTC.

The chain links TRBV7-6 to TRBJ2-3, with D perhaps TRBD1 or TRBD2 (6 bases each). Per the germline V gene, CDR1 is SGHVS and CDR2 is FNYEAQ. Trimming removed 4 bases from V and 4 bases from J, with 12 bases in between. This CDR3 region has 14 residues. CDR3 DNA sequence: TGTGCCAGCAGCTCAGGGGAGGTAGCAGATACGCAGTATTTT. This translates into CASSSGEVADTQYF. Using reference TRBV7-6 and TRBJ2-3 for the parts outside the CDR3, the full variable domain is GAGVSQSPRYKVTKRGQDVALRCDPISGHVSLYWYRQALGQGPEFLTYFNYEAQQDKSGLPNDRFSAERPEGSISTLTIQRTEQRDSAMYRCASSSGEVADTQYFGPGTRLTVL.

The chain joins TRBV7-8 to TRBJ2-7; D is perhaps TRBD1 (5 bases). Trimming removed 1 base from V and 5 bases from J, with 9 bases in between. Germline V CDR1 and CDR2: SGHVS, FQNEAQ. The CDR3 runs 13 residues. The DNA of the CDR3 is TGTGCCAGCAGCTTAGGGCAGGGTAACGAGCAGTACTTC. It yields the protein CASSLGQGNEQYF.

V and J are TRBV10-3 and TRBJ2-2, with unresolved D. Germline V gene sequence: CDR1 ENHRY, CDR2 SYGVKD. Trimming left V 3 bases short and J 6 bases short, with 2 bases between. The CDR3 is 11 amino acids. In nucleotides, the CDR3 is TGTGCCATCAGTGAAGCCGGGGAGCTGTTTTTT. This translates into CAISEAGELFF.

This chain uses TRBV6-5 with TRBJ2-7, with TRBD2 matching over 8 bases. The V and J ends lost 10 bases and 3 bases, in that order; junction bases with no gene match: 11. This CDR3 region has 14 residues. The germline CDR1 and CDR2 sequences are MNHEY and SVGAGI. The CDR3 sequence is CAIRPEAGDYEQYF. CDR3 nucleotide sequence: TGTGCCATCCGACCCGAAGCGGGAGACTACGAGCAGTACTTC.

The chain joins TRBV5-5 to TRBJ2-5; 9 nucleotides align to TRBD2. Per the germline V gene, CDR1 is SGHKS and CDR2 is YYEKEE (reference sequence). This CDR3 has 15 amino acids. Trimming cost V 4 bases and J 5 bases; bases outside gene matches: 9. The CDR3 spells CASSQGVAGVETQYF. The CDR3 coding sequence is TGTGCCAGCAGCCAAGGGGTAGCGGGAGTGGAGACCCAGTACTTC.

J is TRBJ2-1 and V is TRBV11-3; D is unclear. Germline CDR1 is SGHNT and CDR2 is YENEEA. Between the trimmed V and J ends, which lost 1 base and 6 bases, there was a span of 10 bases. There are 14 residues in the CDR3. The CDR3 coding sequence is TGTGCCAGCAGCTTAGCGGGCCTAAGCAATGAGCAGTTCTTC. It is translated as CASSLAGLSNEQFF.

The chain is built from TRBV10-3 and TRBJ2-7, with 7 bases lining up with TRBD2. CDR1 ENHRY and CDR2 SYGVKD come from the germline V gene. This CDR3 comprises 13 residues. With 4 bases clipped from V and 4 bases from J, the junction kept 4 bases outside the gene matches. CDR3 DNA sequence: TGTGCCATCAGTGGACTAGCCTTATACGAGCAGTACTTC. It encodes CAISGLALYEQYF.

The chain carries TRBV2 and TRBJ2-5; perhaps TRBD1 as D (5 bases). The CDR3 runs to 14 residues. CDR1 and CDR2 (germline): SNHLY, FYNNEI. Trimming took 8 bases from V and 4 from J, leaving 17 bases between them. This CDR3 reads CASVDGQGGETQYF. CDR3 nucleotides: TGTGCCAGCGTAGATGGGCAGGGTGGAGAGACCCAGTACTTC.

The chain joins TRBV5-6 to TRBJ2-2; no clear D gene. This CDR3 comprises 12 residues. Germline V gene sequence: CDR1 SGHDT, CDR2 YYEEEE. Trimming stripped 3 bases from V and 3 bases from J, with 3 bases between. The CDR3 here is CASSWYTGELFF. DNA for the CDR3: TGTGCCAGCAGCTGGTACACCGGGGAGCTGTTTTTT.

CDR3: CASSLRDRGEQYF. CDR3 DNA: TGTGCCAGCAGCTTACGGGACAGGGGCGAGCAGTACTTC. V usage is TRBV7-9 and J usage is TRBJ2-7, with 10 bases aligning to TRBD1. This CDR3 region has 13 residues. CDR1 is SEHNR and CDR2 is FQNEAQ in the germline V gene (reference sequence). Unmatched junction bases numbered 1, after V lost 2 bases and J lost 6 bases.

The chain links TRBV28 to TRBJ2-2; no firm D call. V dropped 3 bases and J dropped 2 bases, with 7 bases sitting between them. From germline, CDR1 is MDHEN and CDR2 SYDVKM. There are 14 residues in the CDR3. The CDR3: CASSFRGNTGELFF. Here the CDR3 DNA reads TGTGCCAGCAGTTTTAGAGGCAACACCGGGGAGCTGTTTTTT.

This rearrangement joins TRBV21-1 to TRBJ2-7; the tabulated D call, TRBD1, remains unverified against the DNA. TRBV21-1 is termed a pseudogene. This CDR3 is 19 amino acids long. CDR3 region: CASSSSLGQGRYAVYEQYF. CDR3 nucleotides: TGTGCCAGCAGCTCTTCCCTGGGGCAGGGTAGGTATGCGGTGTACGAGCAGTACTTC.

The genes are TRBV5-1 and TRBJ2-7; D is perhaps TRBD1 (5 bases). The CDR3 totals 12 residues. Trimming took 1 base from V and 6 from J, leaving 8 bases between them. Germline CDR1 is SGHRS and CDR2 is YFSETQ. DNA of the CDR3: TGCGCCAGCAGCTTGTACCAGGGCGAGCAGTACTTC. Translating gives CASSLYQGEQYF.

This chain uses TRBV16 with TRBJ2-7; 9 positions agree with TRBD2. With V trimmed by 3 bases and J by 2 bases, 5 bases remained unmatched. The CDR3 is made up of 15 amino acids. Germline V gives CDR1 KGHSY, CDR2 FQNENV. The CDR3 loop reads CASSHTIAGAYEQYF. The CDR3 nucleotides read TGTGCCAGCAGCCATACTATAGCGGGGGCCTACGAGCAGTACTTC.

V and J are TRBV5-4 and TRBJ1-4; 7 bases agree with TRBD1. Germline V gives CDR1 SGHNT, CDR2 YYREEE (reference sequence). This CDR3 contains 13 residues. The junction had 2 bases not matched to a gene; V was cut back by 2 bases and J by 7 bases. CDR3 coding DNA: TGTGCCAGCAGCTTTACAGGGGTTGAAAAACTGTTTTTT. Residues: CASSFTGVEKLFF.

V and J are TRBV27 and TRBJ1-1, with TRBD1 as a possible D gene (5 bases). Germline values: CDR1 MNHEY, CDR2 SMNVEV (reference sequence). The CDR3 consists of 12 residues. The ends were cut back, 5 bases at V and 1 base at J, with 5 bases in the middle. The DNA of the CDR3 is TGTGCCAGCAGTACAGGGAACACTGAAGCTTTCTTT. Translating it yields CASSTGNTEAFF.

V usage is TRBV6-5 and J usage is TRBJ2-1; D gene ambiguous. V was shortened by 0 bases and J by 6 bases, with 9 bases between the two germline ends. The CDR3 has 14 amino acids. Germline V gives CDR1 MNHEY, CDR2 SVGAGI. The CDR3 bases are TGTGCCAGCAGTTACTCGACCCCGGGCAATGAGCAGTTCTTC. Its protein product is CASSYSTPGNEQFF.

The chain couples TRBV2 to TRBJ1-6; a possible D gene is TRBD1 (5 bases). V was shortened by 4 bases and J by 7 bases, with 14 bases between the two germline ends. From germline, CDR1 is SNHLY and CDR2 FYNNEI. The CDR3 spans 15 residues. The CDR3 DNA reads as TGTGCCAGCAGTGGCGAAGGTCAGGGCAATTCACCCCTCCACTTT. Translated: CASSGEGQGNSPLHF.

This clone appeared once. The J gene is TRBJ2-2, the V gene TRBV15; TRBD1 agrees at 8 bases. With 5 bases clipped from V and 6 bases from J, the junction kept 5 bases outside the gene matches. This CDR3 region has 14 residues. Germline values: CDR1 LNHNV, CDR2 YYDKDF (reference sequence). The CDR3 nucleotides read TGTGCCACCAGCCGCGGACAGGGCCCCGGGGAGCTGTTTTTT. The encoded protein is CATSRGQGPGELFF.